The 28 T cell receptor beta chains listed next were all sequenced from one sample in a study of blood T cell repertoires in COVID-19. This table comes from immunoSEQ multiplex PCR, and its TCRdb copy is limited to in-frame clones, with some not included. Of 250,000 or so clones in the sample, about nine tenths were seen once. Sequences were obtained from peripheral blood. These receptor sequences come from a young man with COVID-19, enrolled during active disease.

J is TRBJ2-3 and V is TRBV2, with D uncertain. This CDR3 has 13 amino acids. Trimming stripped 7 bases from V and 2 bases from J, with 10 bases between. CDR1 is SNHLY and CDR2 is FYNNEI in the germline V gene. CDR3 nucleotide sequence: TGTGCCAGCAATGGCTTTTTCACAGATACGCAGTATTTT. Protein: CASNGFFTDTQYF.

This sequence joins TRBV27 and TRBJ2-1, with 13 bases that match TRBD2. The trim removed 6 bases at V and 3 bases at J, leaving 11 bases unmatched. Germline CDR1 is MNHEY and CDR2 is SMNVEV (reference sequence). This CDR3 is built from 18 residues. CDR3: CASSQVTSGGANYNEQFF. In DNA form, the CDR3 reads TGTGCCAGCAGCCAGGTTACTAGCGGGGGGGCGAACTACAATGAGCAGTTCTTC.

The genes are TRBV12-3 or TRBV12-4 and TRBJ1-1; a weak D match, TRBD1 (5 bases). The CDR3 extends over 13 amino acids. The V and J ends lost 10 bases and 7 bases respectively, with 19 bases between them. The CDR3 loop is CAIRGGGTREAFF. The CDR3 DNA is TGTGCCATAAGGGGTGGAGGGACTCGTGAAGCTTTCTTT.

The V gene is TRBV7-9, the J gene TRBJ1-2, with D maybe TRBD1 (6 bases). Trimming stripped 5 bases from V and 3 bases from J, with 13 bases between. The CDR3 runs to 14 residues. Per the germline V gene, CDR1 is SEHNR and CDR2 is FQNEAQ (reference sequence). The CDR3 protein is CASSKGDTYYGYTF. The CDR3 nucleotides are TGTGCCAGCAGCAAAGGGGACACTTACTATGGCTACACCTTC.

The chain has TRBV5-1 and TRBJ1-2; 7 bases map to TRBD1. Per the germline V gene, CDR1 is SGHRS and CDR2 is YFSETQ. J was trimmed by 5 bases and V by 1 base; bases with no gene match: 11. CDR3 length equals 16 residues. The CDR3 coding sequence is TGCGCCAGCAGCTTGACGTTCGGACAGGCCCAATATGGCTACACCTTC. Protein sequence: CASSLTFGQAQYGYTF.

As to this clone: Compared with germline, one end of the junction differs, possibly owing to a read error. The V call is TRBV6-5, the J call TRBJ1-2, with TRBD1 as a possible D gene (6 bases). CDR1 is MNHEY and CDR2 is SVGAGI in the germline V gene. This CDR3 has 12 residues. The CDR3 region has the DNA TGTGCCAGCAGTTACGGAGGACAGTCTATAGCCTTC. Translating it yields CASSYGGQSIAF.

This chain connects TRBV9 to TRBJ2-7; D might be TRBD2 (5 bases). The CDR3 runs 15 residues. Trimming removed 0 bases from V and 3 bases from J, with 13 bases in between. Germline V CDR1 and CDR2: SGDLS, YYNGEE. DNA for the CDR3: TGTGCCAGCAGCGTAGGACCAGCGGACCACTACGAGCAGTACTTC. Amino acids: CASSVGPADHYEQYF.

V is TRBV28 and J is TRBJ2-4; a possible D gene is TRBD1 (6 bases). CDR3 length: 14 amino acids. Deletions cut 6 bases from V and 2 bases from J, with 11 bases between. Germline V gene data show CDR1 as MDHEN and CDR2 as SYDVKM. CDR3 in DNA: TGTGCCAGCAGCCTCCAGGGGTCCAAAAACATTCAGTACTTC. Its protein product is CASSLQGSKNIQYF.

In DNA, the CDR3 is TGTGCCAGCAGTTACTCCAGGGGGGACACTGAAGCTTTCTTT. It codes for CASSYSRGDTEAFF. V and J are TRBV6-2 or TRBV6-3 and TRBJ1-1; TRBD1 agrees at 7 bases. CDR1 and CDR2 from the germline V gene are MNHEY and SVGEGT. V lost 0 bases to trimming and J lost 3 bases; unmatched junction nucleotides: 1. This CDR3 has 14 amino acids.

The rearrangement joins TRBV29-1 to TRBJ2-3; D uncertain. V was clipped by 5 bases and J by 3 bases, with 3 bases between them. This CDR3 is 10 amino acids long. Germline CDR1 is SQVTM and CDR2 is ANQGSEA. CDR3 DNA: TGCAGCGTTCAGACAGATACGCAGTATTTT. Amino acid sequence: CSVQTDTQYF.

The J gene is TRBJ2-3, the V gene TRBV4-2; TRBD2 agrees at 11 bases. The V and J ends lost 8 bases and 1 base, in that order; junction bases with no gene match: 5. This CDR3 has 15 amino acids. In germline, CDR1 is LGHNA, CDR2 YNFKEQ. DNA of the CDR3: TGTGCCAGCGGGTTAGCGGGAGGGCGCACAGATACGCAGTATTTT. Its protein product is CASGLAGGRTDTQYF.

The V call is TRBV6-5, the J call TRBJ1-6, with 7 bases lining up with TRBD1. Germline V gives CDR1 MNHEY, CDR2 SVGAGI. Trimming took 8 bases from V and 7 from J; bases not matched to a gene: 8. The CDR3 length is 14 residues. CDR3 nucleotides: TGTGCCAGCTTTTCCGGGACAGTAAATTCACCCCTCCACTTT. Translated: CASFSGTVNSPLHF.

The gene calls are TRBV9 and TRBJ2-3; 10 positions agree with TRBD2. The CDR3 extends over 14 amino acids. Germline CDR1 and CDR2: SGDLS and YYNGEE. J gave up 3 bases and V 3 bases, and 1 base lay outside the gene matches. The chain's CDR3 is CASSASGSTDTQYF. The CDR3 bases are TGTGCCAGCAGCGCTAGCGGGAGTACAGATACGCAGTATTTT.

The chain uses TRBV25-1 and TRBJ1-5; TRBD1 agrees at 8 bases. Germline loops: CDR1 MGHDK, CDR2 SYGVNS. CDR3 length equals 13 residues. V lost 4 bases and J lost 9; bases outside the gene matches: 5. In DNA form, the CDR3 reads TGTGCCAGCAGTGGGACAGGGTGGGGGCCCCAGCATTTT. Residues: CASSGTGWGPQHF.

The V gene is TRBV20-1, the J gene TRBJ1-1; tentatively, D is TRBD1 (5 bases). Trimming stripped 5 bases from V and 5 bases from J, with 9 bases between. CDR3 length: 11 residues. The germline V gene encodes CDR1 DFQATT and CDR2 SNEGSKA (reference sequence). The CDR3: CSAPQGTEAFF. CDR3 nucleotide sequence: TGCAGTGCTCCCCAGGGTACTGAAGCTTTCTTT.

This clone was counted a single time. The chain links TRBV3-1 (or the pseudogene TRBV3-2) to TRBJ2-7; 9 bases map to TRBD1. V gave up 4 bases and J gave up 5 bases; unmatched junction bases: 9. Germline V CDR1 and CDR2: LGHDT, YNNKEL (reference sequence). The CDR3 has 15 amino acids. The DNA of the CDR3 is TGTGCCAGCAGCCTCCCGGGACAGGGTGGGGACGAGCAGTACTTC. Its protein is CASSLPGQGGDEQYF.

This sequence joins TRBV7-9 and TRBJ2-1, with D perhaps matching TRBD1 (5 bases). V was clipped by 5 bases and J by 3 bases, with 17 bases between them. CDR1 is SEHNR, CDR2 FQNEAQ, per germline (reference sequence). The CDR3 contains 16 residues. Written as DNA, the CDR3 is TGTGCCAGCAGCCCTCCTGGGGCAACTCGCTACAATGAGCAGTTCTTC. This sequence encodes CASSPPGATRYNEQFF.

This chain connects TRBV28 to TRBJ2-7; the D gene is possibly TRBD1 (5 bases). Germline-derived CDR1 and CDR2 are MDHEN and SYDVKM. This CDR3 has 18 residues. Deletions cut 5 bases from V and 3 bases from J, with 26 bases between. CDR3 DNA sequence: TGTGCCAGCAGTACACCCGAGGACATCCAAATAGGGGTCTACGAGCAGTACTTC. Its protein product is CASSTPEDIQIGVYEQYF.

This sequence joins TRBV30 and TRBJ2-1; 13 positions match TRBD2. The CDR3 has 16 residues. With 3 bases clipped from V and 6 bases from J, the junction kept 8 bases outside the gene matches. Germline V gene lookup returns CDR1 GTSNPN and CDR2 SVGIG (reference sequence). The CDR3 reads CAWRSIGLAGVNEQFF. DNA for the CDR3: TGTGCCTGGAGATCGATTGGACTAGCGGGGGTCAATGAGCAGTTCTTC.

The gene calls are TRBV19 and TRBJ1-1; TRBD1 matches at 8 bases. CDR3 length equals 13 residues. The germline CDR1 and CDR2 sequences are LNHDA and SQIVND (reference sequence). V was clipped by 6 bases and J by 5 bases; unmatched bases: 5. The CDR3 coding sequence is TGTGCCAGTAGACTTGACAGGGGAACTGAAGCTTTCTTT. Its translation: CASRLDRGTEAFF. Filled out from reference TRBV19 and TRBJ1-1, the complete variable domain reads DGGITQSPKYLFRKEGQNVTLSCEQNLNHDAMYWYRQDPGQGLRLIYYSQIVNDFQKGDIAEGYSVSREKKESFPLTVTSAQKNPTAFYLCASRLDRGTEAFFGQGTRLTVV.

The CDR3 DNA is TGCGCCAGCAGCCAAGATGGTATCCCGGGACAAGTTGAAGCTTTCTTT. It encodes CASSQDGIPGQVEAFF. V gene TRBV4-1 combines with J gene TRBJ1-1, with D perhaps matching TRBD1 (6 bases). Germline lookup yields CDR1 MGHRA and CDR2 YSYEKL. The V and J ends lost 0 bases and 7 bases respectively, with 18 bases between them. The CDR3 extends over 16 amino acids.

The chain is built from TRBV11-3 and TRBJ2-1; the match to TRBD1 covers 10 bases. This CDR3 has 16 amino acids. CDR1 and CDR2 (germline): SGHNT, YENEEA. The junction had 7 bases not matched to a gene; V was cut back by 3 bases and J by 5 bases. In DNA, the CDR3 is TGTGCCAGCAGCTTCACCGGGACAGGGGTCCACAATGAGCAGTTCTTC. Translated: CASSFTGTGVHNEQFF.

The rearrangement joins TRBV5-4 to TRBJ1-6; TRBD1 matches at 7 bases. J was trimmed by 0 bases and V by 4 bases; bases with no gene match: 7. Germline CDR1 is SGHNT and CDR2 is YYREEE (reference sequence). This CDR3 has 17 residues. The CDR3 sequence: CASSPGQLSSYNSPLHF. CDR3 in DNA: TGTGCCAGCAGCCCGGGACAGCTGAGCTCCTATAATTCACCCCTCCACTTT.

J is TRBJ1-1 and V is TRBV30; tentatively, D is TRBD1 (5 bases). This CDR3 is 13 amino acids long. V dropped 5 bases and J dropped 4 bases, with 14 bases sitting between them. Germline V lookup: CDR1 GTSNPN, CDR2 SVGIG (reference sequence). CDR3 region: CAWQGGEFTEAFF. As DNA, the CDR3 is TGTGCCTGGCAGGGAGGAGAGTTCACTGAAGCTTTCTTT.

V usage is TRBV27 and J usage is TRBJ2-1, with 9 bases aligning to TRBD2. Germline trimming cut 9 bases from V and 5 bases from J; bases unmatched to any gene: 11. The CDR3 runs 15 residues. Germline CDR1 reads MNHEY; CDR2 reads SMNVEV (reference sequence). Written as DNA, the CDR3 is TGTGCCAGTATCGAGGGGACTAGCCCCCACAATGAGCAGTTCTTC. The encoded protein is CASIEGTSPHNEQFF.

The V gene is TRBV7-2, the J gene TRBJ1-5, with TRBD1 identical over 7 bases. From germline, CDR1 is SGHTA and CDR2 FQGNSA. This CDR3 comprises 15 residues. With 4 bases clipped from V and 4 bases from J, the junction kept 7 bases outside the gene matches. Here the CDR3 DNA reads TGTGCCAGCAGCTCTTCCGGGACAGTAAATCAGCCCCAGCATTTT. As protein: CASSSSGTVNQPQHF. Supplemented by reference TRBV7-2 and TRBJ1-5, the full variable domain reads GAGVSQSPSNKVTEKGKDVELRCDPISGHTALYWYRQSLGQGLEFLIYFQGNSAPDKSGLPSDRFSAERTGGSVSTLTIQRTQQEDSAVYLCASSSSGTVNQPQHFGDGTRLSIL.

This sequence joins TRBV7-3 and TRBJ1-1; tentatively, D is TRBD1 (5 bases). This CDR3 is 13 amino acids long. The V gene's germline CDR1 is SGHTA and CDR2 FQGTGA. Trimming took 5 bases from V and 8 from J, leaving 15 bases between them. CDR3 nucleotides: TGTGCCAGCAGCCTCCCGGGGGGAGCCGAAGCTTTCTTT. Translating gives CASSLPGGAEAFF. Full variable domain (rest looked up from reference TRBV7-3 and TRBJ1-1): GAGVSQTPSNKVTEKGKYVELRCDPISGHTALYWYRQSLGQGPEFLIYFQGTGAADDSGLPNDRFFAVRPEGSVSTLKIQRTERGDSAVYLCASSLPGGAEAFFGQGTRLTVV.

As to this clone: This specimen includes other DNA sequences encoding the same CDR3. This chain links TRBV6-2 or TRBV6-3 with TRBJ1-5; the D gene is possibly TRBD1 (5 bases). Germline V gene sequence: CDR1 MNHEY, CDR2 SVGEGT. CDR3 length: 13 amino acids. V gave up 3 bases and J gave up 4 bases, with 7 bases separating them. CDR3 coding DNA: TGTGCCAGCAGTTATCGGGGGAATCAGCCCCAGCATTTT. As protein: CASSYRGNQPQHF.